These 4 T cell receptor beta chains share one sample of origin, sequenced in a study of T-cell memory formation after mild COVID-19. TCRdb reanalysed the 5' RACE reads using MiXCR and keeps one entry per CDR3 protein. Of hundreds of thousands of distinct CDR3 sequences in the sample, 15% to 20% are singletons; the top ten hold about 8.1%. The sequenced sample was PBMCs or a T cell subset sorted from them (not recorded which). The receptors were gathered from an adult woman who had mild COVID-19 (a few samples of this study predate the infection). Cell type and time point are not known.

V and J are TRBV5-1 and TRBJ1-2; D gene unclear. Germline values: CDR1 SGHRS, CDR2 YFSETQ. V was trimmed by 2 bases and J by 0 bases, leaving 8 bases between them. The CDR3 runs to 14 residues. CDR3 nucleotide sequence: TGCGCCAGCAGCTTCTCCTCAGCTAACTATGGCTACACCTTC. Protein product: CASSFSSANYGYTF.

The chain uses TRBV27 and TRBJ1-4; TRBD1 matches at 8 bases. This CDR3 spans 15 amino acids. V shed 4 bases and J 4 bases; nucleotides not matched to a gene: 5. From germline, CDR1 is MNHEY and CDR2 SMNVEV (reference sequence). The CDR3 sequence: CASSYTGGVNEKLFF. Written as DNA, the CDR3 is TGTGCCAGCAGTTATACAGGGGGGGTTAATGAAAAACTGTTTTTT.

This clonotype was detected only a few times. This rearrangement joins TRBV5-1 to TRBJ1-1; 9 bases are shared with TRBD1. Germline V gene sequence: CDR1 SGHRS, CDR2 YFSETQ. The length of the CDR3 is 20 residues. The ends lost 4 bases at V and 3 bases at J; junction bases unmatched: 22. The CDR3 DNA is TGCGCCAGCAGCAGACCGCGGCCTCCGGGACAGGGATTCGATGACACTGAAGCTTTCTTT. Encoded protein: CASSRPRPPGQGFDDTEAFF. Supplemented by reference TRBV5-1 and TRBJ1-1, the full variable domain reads KAGVTQTPRYLIKTRGQQVTLSCSPISGHRSVSWYQQTPGQGLQFLFEYFSETQRNKGNFPGRFSGRQFSNSRSEMNVSTLELGDSALYLCASSRPRPPGQGFDDTEAFFGQGTRLTVV.

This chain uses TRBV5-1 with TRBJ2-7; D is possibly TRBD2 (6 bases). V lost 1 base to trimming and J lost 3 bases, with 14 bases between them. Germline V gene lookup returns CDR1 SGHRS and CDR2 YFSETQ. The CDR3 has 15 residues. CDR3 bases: TGCGCCAGCAGCTTGATCGGGACTTCAGTCTACGAGCAGTACTTC. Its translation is CASSLIGTSVYEQYF.